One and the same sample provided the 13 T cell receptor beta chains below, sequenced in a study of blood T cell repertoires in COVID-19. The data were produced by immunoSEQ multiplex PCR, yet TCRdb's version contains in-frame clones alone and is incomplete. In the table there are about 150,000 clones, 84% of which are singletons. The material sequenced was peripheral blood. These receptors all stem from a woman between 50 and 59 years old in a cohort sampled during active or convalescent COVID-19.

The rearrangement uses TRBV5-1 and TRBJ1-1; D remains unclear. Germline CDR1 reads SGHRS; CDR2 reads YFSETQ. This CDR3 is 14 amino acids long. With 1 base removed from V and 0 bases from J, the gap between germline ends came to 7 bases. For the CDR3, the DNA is TGCGCCAGCAGCTTGACAGATATGAACACTGAAGCTTTCTTT. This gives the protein CASSLTDMNTEAFF.

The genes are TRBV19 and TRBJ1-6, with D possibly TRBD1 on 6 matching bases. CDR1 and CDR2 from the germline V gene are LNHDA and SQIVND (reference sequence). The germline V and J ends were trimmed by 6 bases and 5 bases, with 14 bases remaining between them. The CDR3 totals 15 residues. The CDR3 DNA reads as TGTGCCAGTAGGGTGGCTTGGACAGATAATTCACCCCTCCACTTT. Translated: CASRVAWTDNSPLHF.

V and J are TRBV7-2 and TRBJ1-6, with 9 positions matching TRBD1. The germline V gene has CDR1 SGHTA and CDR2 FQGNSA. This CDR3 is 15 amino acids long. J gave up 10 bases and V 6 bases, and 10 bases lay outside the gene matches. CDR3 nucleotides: TGTGCCAGCAGTTCTTCCGGGACAGGGCGATCACCCCTCCACTTT. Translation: CASSSSGTGRSPLHF.

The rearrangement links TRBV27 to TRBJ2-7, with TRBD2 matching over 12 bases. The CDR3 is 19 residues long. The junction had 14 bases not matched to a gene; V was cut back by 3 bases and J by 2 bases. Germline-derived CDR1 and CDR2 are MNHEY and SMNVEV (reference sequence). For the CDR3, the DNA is TGTGCCAGCAGTTTCCGGTTACCACTAGCGGGGGGCGAAACCTACGAGCAGTACTTC. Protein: CASSFRLPLAGGETYEQYF.

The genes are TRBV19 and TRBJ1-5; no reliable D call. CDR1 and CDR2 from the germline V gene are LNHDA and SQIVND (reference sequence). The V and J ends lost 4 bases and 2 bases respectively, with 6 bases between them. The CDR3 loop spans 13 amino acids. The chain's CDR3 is CASSKRRNQPQHF. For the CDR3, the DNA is TGTGCCAGTAGTAAGCGGCGCAATCAGCCCCAGCATTTT.

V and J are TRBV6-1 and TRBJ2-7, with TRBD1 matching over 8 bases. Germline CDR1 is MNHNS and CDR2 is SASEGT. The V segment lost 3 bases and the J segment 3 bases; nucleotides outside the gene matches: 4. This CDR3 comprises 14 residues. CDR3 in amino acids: CASSDWGQDYEQYF. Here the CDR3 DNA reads TGTGCCAGCAGTGATTGGGGACAGGACTACGAGCAGTACTTC.

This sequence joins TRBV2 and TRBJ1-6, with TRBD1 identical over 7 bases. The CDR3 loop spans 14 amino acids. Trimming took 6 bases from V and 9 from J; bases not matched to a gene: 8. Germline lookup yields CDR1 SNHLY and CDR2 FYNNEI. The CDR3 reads CASRLDRESSPLHF. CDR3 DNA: TGTGCCAGCAGGCTTGACAGGGAGTCTTCACCCCTCCACTTT.

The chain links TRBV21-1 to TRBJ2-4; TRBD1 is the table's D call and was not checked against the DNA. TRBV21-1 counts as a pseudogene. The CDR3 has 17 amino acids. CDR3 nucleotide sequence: TGTGCCAGCAGCGAAGCCTTCCGGGACAGGGGACGAGACATTCAGTACTTC. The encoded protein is CASSEAFRDRGRDIQYF.

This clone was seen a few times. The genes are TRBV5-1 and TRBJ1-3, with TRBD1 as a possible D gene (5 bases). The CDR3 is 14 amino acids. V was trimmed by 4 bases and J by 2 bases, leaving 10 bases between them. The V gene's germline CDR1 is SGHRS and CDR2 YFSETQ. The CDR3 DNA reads TGCGCCAGCAGCCATGAAGGGGCTGGAAACACCATATATTTT. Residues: CASSHEGAGNTIYF.

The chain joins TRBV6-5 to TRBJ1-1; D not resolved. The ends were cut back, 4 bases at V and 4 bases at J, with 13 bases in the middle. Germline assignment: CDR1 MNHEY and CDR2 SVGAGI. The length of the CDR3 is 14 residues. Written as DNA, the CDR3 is TGTGCCAGCAGTTTATCAGGTTCGAGCACTGAAGCTTTCTTT. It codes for CASSLSGSSTEAFF.

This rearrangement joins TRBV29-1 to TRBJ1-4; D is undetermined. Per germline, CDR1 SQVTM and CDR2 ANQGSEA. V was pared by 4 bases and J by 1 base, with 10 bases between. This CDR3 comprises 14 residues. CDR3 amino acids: CSVVGVGTNEKLFF. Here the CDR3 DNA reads TGCAGCGTTGTCGGGGTTGGAACTAATGAAAAACTGTTTTTT.

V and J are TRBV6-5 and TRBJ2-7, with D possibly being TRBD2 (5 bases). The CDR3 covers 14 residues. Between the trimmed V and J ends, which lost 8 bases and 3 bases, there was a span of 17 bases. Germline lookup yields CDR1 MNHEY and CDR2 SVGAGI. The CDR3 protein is CASRPLGPVYEQYF. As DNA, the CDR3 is TGTGCCAGCCGACCACTAGGCCCGGTCTACGAGCAGTACTTC.

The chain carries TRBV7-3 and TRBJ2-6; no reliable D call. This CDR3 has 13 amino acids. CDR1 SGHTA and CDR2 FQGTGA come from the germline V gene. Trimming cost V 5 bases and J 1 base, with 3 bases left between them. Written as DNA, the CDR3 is TGTGCCAGCAGCCCGTCTGGGGCCAACGTCCTGACTTTC. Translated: CASSPSGANVLTF.